Given below is one T cell receptor (beta chain) in context. Germline CDR1 reads DFQATT; CDR2 reads SNEGSKA (reference sequence). This CDR3 contains 15 residues. V lost 4 bases, J lost 13 bases, and 26 bases lay in between. This record comes from a study of CD4 and CD8 cells across lung adenocarcinoma regions. MiXCR, applied by TCRdb to the PCR reads, yields one record per CDR3 protein. The sample includes 15,000 to 20,000 distinct CDR3 sequences, 50% of them seen just once. This clonotype was sampled from a male donor with lung adenocarcinoma. The CD4 and CD8 labels of this study may be unreliable. The sequenced sample consisted of CD8+ T cells from the margin of a lung tumor. V gene TRBV20-1 combines with J gene TRBJ2-4; D may match TRBD1 or TRBD2 (7 bases each). The DNA of the CDR3 is TGCAGTGCTAAGGGGGCGGGAGTTGGGTCGGGAGAGCAGTACTTC. The encoded protein is CSAKGAGVGSGEQYF.